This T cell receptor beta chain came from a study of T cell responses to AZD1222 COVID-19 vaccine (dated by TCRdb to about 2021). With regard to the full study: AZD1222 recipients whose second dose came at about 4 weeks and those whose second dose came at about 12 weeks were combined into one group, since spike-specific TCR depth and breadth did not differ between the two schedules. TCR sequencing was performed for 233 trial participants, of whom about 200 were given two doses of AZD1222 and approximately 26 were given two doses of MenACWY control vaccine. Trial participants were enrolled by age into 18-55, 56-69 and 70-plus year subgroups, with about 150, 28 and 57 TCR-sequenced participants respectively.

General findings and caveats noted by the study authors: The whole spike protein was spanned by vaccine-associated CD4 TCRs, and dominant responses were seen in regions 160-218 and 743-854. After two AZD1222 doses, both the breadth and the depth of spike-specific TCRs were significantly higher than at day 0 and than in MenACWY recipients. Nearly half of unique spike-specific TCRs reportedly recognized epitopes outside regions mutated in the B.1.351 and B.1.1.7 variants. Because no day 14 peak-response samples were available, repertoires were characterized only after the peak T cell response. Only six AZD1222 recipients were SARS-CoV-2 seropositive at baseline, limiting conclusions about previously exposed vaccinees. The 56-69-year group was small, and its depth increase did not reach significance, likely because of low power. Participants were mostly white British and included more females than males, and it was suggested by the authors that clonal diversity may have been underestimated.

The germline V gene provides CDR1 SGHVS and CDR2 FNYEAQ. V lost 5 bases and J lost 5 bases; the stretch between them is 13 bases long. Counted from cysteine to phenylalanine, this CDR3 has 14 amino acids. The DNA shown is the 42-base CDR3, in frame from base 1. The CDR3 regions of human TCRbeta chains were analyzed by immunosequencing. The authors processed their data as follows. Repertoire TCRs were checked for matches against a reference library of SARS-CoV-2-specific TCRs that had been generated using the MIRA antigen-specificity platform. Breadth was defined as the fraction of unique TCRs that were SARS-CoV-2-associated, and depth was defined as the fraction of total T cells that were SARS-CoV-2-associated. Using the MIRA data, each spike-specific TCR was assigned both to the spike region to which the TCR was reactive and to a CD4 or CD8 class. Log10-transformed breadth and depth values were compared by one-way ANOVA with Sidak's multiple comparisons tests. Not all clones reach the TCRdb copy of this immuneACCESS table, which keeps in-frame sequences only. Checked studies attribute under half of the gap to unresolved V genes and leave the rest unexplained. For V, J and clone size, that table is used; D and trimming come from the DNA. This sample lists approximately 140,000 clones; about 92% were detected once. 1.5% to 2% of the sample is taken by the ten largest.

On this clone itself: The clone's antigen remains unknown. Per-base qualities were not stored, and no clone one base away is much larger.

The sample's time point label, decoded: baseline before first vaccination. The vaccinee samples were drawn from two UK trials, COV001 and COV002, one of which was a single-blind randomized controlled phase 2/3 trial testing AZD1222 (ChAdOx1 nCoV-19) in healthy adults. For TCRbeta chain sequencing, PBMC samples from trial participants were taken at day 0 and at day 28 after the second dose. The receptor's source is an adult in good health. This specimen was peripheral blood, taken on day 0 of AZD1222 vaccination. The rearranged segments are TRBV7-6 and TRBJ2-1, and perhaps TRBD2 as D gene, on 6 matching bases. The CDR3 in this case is CASSRTSFNNEQFF. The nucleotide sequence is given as TGTGCCAGCAGCCGCACTAGCTTTAACAATGAGCAGTTCTTC.